A single sample is the source of the 24 T cell receptor beta chains below, sequenced in a study of identical twins. TCRdb independently ran MiXCR on the 5' RACE reads; one entry per CDR3 protein. The sample contains around 690,000 distinct CDR3 sequences, about 20% of which appear only once. The same sample was also used in a study of T cells expressing NK-cell markers.

Sequencing used PBMCs. Receptors were obtained from a woman between 18 and 29 years old in good health.

The chain combines TRBV20-1 with TRBJ2-3; D possibly corresponds to TRBD2 (6 bases). The CDR3 runs to 13 residues. Germline CDR1 and CDR2: DFQATT and SNEGSKA (reference sequence). The CDR3 nucleotides read TGCGCCCCTAGCGCGGCTTACACAGATACGCAGTATTTT. Amino acids: CAPSAAYTDTQYF.

The chain is built from TRBV12-3 or TRBV12-4 and TRBJ1-3; 8 bases match TRBD1. The CDR3 is 15 residues long. V shed 4 bases and J 3 bases; nucleotides not matched to a gene: 5. Here the CDR3 DNA reads TGTGCCAGCAGTTGGACAGGGAATAGTGGAAACACCATATATTTT. Translated, it gives CASSWTGNSGNTIYF.

The chain employs TRBV10-2 and TRBJ1-2, with D possibly TRBD1 on 5 matching bases. The CDR3 extends over 14 amino acids. Germline V gives CDR1 WSHSY, CDR2 SAAADI. V dropped 4 bases and J dropped 5 bases, with 14 bases sitting between them. CDR3 nucleotide sequence: TGCGCCAGCAGTGCTGACGGGACGGTATATGGCTACACCTTC. Protein: CASSADGTVYGYTF.

This clonotype was seen only a few times. The chain has TRBV20-1 and TRBJ2-1, with TRBD2 as a possible D gene (6 bases). Trimming removed 5 bases from V and 8 bases from J, with 19 bases in between. This CDR3 has 14 amino acids. Germline CDR1 and CDR2: DFQATT and SNEGSKA (reference sequence). The chain's CDR3 is CSASSIKRADEQFF. CDR3 nucleotide sequence: TGCAGTGCTTCGTCGATCAAGCGGGCGGATGAGCAGTTCTTC.

The chain employs TRBV4-1 and TRBJ2-1; TRBD1 is a possible D gene (6 bases). V lost 1 base and J lost 9, with 16 bases in between. CDR1 and CDR2 (germline): MGHRA, YSYEKL. There are 15 residues in the CDR3. The CDR3: CASSQVWGPGSEQFF. DNA of the CDR3: TGCGCCAGCAGCCAAGTATGGGGGCCAGGGAGTGAGCAGTTCTTC.

V usage is TRBV2 and J usage is TRBJ1-2; weak D call: TRBD1 (6 bases). This CDR3 is built from 13 residues. Germline V gene data show CDR1 as SNHLY and CDR2 as FYNNEI. V was shortened by 8 bases and J by 7 bases, with 17 bases between the two germline ends. CDR3 in DNA: TGTGCCAGCCCTCCCGGGGGGCTTGTTGGCTACACCTTC. This encodes CASPPGGLVGYTF. The whole variable domain, remainder taken from reference TRBV2 and TRBJ1-2, is EPEVTQTPSHQVTQMGQEVILRCVPISNHLYFYWYRQILGQKVEFLVSFYNNEISEKSEIFDDQFSVERPDGSNFTLKIRSTKLEDSAMYFCASPPGGLVGYTFGSGTRLTVV.

The CDR3 DNA reads TGTGCCAGCACGGTCCCGGGACCTTCTCCCCAGTACTTC. This codes for CASTVPGPSPQYF. This rearrangement joins TRBV2 to TRBJ2-5; D might be TRBD1 or TRBD2, each matching 5 bases. V was shortened by 7 bases and J by 9 bases, with 18 bases between the two germline ends. The CDR3 is made up of 13 amino acids. From germline, CDR1 is SNHLY and CDR2 FYNNEI.

The chain couples TRBV20-1 to TRBJ2-5; 16 bases agree with TRBD2. V dropped 6 bases and J dropped 5; count of bases not matched to a gene: 6. This CDR3 comprises 15 residues. CDR1 is DFQATT and CDR2 is SNEGSKA in the germline V gene (reference sequence). CDR3 in DNA: TGCAGTGCCCCGGGACTAGCGGGAGGGCCGGAGACCCAGTACTTC. This translates into CSAPGLAGGPETQYF.

The table lists this clonotype with a few counts. The genes are TRBV5-1 and TRBJ2-3; 8 bases fit TRBD1. The CDR3 extends over 15 amino acids. With V trimmed by 4 bases and J by 1 base, 5 bases remained unmatched. The V gene's germline CDR1 is SGHRS and CDR2 YFSETQ. In DNA, the CDR3 is TGCGCCAGCAGCGGGGGGACAGGAGGCACAGATACGCAGTATTTT. This encodes CASSGGTGGTDTQYF.

The chain is built from TRBV20-1 and TRBJ2-2; 8 bases are shared with TRBD2. The trim removed 5 bases at V and 4 bases at J, leaving 12 bases unmatched. This CDR3 has 16 residues. CDR1 is DFQATT, CDR2 SNEGSKA, per germline (reference sequence). The CDR3 bases are TGCAGTGCTCCCCTCCTGTCGGGGGGGGGCACCGGGGAGCTGTTTTTT. It translates to CSAPLLSGGGTGELFF.

This clonotype occurred a few times. The genes are TRBV12-3 or TRBV12-4 and TRBJ2-6; no clear D gene. CDR3 length equals 17 residues. Trimming took off 2 bases at V and 4 bases at J, with 15 bases between the two ends. For the CDR3, the DNA is TGTGCCAGCAGTTTATCCCGGCTTTACAAAGGGGCCAACGTCCTGACTTTC. It specifies CASSLSRLYKGANVLTF.

V gene TRBV20-1 combines with J gene TRBJ2-5, with D possibly being TRBD1 (6 bases). Trimming left V 7 bases short and J 5 bases short, with 14 bases between. Looked up from germline, CDR1 is DFQATT and CDR2 is SNEGSKA (reference sequence). The CDR3 is made up of 12 amino acids. CDR3 DNA sequence: TGCAGTGTCGGGACAACCACGGAGACCCAGTACTTC. It translates to CSVGTTTETQYF.

The J gene is TRBJ1-5, the V gene TRBV6-1, with a weak D call TRBD1 (5 bases). Germline-derived CDR1 and CDR2 are MNHNS and SASEGT. The CDR3 loop spans 15 amino acids. The V end lost 6 bases, the J end lost 1 base, and 13 bases lay between the germline ends. The CDR3 region has the DNA TGTGCCAGCAGCCGGGGCCGTTCAAGCAATCAGCCCCAGCATTTT. Translating it yields CASSRGRSSNQPQHF.

This clonotype has more than one count but fewer than ten. Here the CDR3 DNA reads TGCAGTGCCTTAGGGACGTCCCCCCCAGATACGCAGTATTTT. Translated: CSALGTSPPDTQYF. The chain has TRBV20-1 and TRBJ2-3; the D gene could be TRBD1 or TRBD2 (5 bases each). This CDR3 has 14 amino acids. CDR1 DFQATT and CDR2 SNEGSKA come from the germline V gene (reference sequence). Trimming took off 6 bases at V and 4 bases at J, with 17 bases between the two ends.

The chain carries TRBV5-6 and TRBJ1-2; D gene uncertain. Looked up from germline, CDR1 is SGHDT and CDR2 is YYEEEE. Deletions cut 9 bases from V and 4 bases from J, with 16 bases between. The CDR3 covers 13 residues. CDR3: CAIGPGLLYGYTF. CDR3 nucleotide sequence: TGTGCCATCGGCCCCGGGCTCCTCTATGGCTACACCTTC.

This rearrangement joins TRBV10-3 to TRBJ1-5; TRBD1 might be the D (5 bases). The CDR3 has 13 residues. V was shortened by 6 bases and J by 6 bases, with 12 bases between the two germline ends. Germline CDR1 reads ENHRY; CDR2 reads SYGVKD. The chain's CDR3 is CAISGTGPQPQHF. DNA for the CDR3: TGTGCCATCAGCGGGACGGGCCCTCAGCCCCAGCATTTT.

In this sample, this clonotype turned up a few times. The chain couples TRBV27 to TRBJ2-7, with D tentatively TRBD1 or TRBD2 (6 bases each). The CDR3 extends over 15 amino acids. Germline loops: CDR1 MNHEY, CDR2 SMNVEV (reference sequence). V lost 6 bases, J lost 5 bases, and 20 bases lay in between. This chain's CDR3 is CASRGSGAGQNEQYF. In nucleotides, the CDR3 is TGTGCCAGCAGGGGCTCGGGGGCGGGTCAAAACGAGCAGTACTTC.

Notes on this clonotype: A much bigger clone sits one base away, suggesting this may be a read error. The genes are TRBV20-1 and TRBJ2-7; D is unclear. This CDR3 has 11 residues. Germline assignment: CDR1 DFQATT and CDR2 SNEGSKA (reference sequence). V shed 0 bases and J shed 3 bases, with 3 bases lying between them. The CDR3, as DNA: TGCAGTGCTAGAGAAGACTACGAGCAGTACTTC. Amino acids: CSAREDYEQYF.

A note on this clonotype: At one end the junction does not follow the germline gene, possibly because of a read error. The gene calls are TRBV20-1 and TRBJ1-4; the match to TRBD1 covers 7 bases. CDR3 length: 16 residues. Germline values: CDR1 DFQATT, CDR2 SNEGSKA (reference sequence). CDR3 protein: CCARQGGGGFNEKLFF. The CDR3, as DNA: TGCTGTGCTAGACAGGGCGGAGGGGGATTTAATGAAAAACTGTTTTTT.

This clonotype appeared a few times. The V gene is TRBV5-1, the J gene TRBJ2-1, with 7 bases matching TRBD2. V shed 0 bases, J shed 6 bases, and the junction held 6 bases outside the gene matches. The CDR3 is made up of 15 amino acids. The germline V gene encodes CDR1 SGHRS and CDR2 YFSETQ. CDR3 bases: TGCGCCAGCAGCTTGGTTAGCGGGCTTACCAATGAGCAGTTCTTC. It yields the protein CASSLVSGLTNEQFF.

This clonotype was found a few times. The chain has TRBV12-3 or TRBV12-4 and TRBJ1-5; D is unclear. There are 15 residues in the CDR3. Trimming took off 4 bases at V and 2 bases at J, with 12 bases between the two ends. The CDR3 sequence: CASSSFGGGNQPQHF. CDR3 nucleotide sequence: TGTGCCAGCAGTTCCTTTGGCGGGGGCAATCAGCCCCAGCATTTT.

This chain joins TRBV11-2 and TRBJ2-5; 9 bases fit TRBD2. The CDR3 covers 16 residues. The germline V gene has CDR1 SGHAT and CDR2 FQNNGV. J was trimmed by 0 bases and V by 1 base; bases with no gene match: 3. The CDR3 DNA is TGTGCCAGCAGCTTAGTCGCTAGCGGGGACCAAGAGACCCAGTACTTC. Translating it yields CASSLVASGDQETQYF. Full variable domain (remainder filled in from reference TRBV11-2 and TRBJ2-5): EAGVAQSPRYKIIEKRQSVAFWCNPISGHATLYWYQQILGQGPKLLIQFQNNGVVDDSQLPKDRFSAERLKGVDSTLKIQPAKLEDSAVYLCASSLVASGDQETQYFGPGTRLLVL.

This chain links TRBV10-3 with TRBJ2-1; TRBD2 matches 10 bases. Germline V gene data show CDR1 as ENHRY and CDR2 as SYGVKD. The CDR3 extends over 17 amino acids. The ends lost 8 bases at V and 5 bases at J; junction bases unmatched: 15. In DNA form, the CDR3 reads TGTGCCATCCAGGGGGCTAGCGGGAGTCCCGGGAACAATGAGCAGTTCTTC. Protein product: CAIQGASGSPGNNEQFF.

This clonotype has just a few counts. V usage is TRBV20-1 and J usage is TRBJ2-4, with D uncertain. V was trimmed by 2 bases and J by 15 bases, leaving 14 bases between them. The CDR3 spans 11 residues. Germline V lookup: CDR1 DFQATT, CDR2 SNEGSKA (reference sequence). This chain's CDR3 is CSARSLAVVYF. In DNA, the CDR3 is TGCAGTGCTAGAAGTCTGGCGGTTGTGTACTTC.